The clone carrying this TCR delta chain came up a few times. The sample carries other DNA sequences with the same CDR3. Germline V gene lookup returns CDR1 GEAIGNYY and CDR2 EKD. This CDR3 spans 18 amino acids. V was pared by 0 bases and J by 0 bases, with 10 bases of the junction left unmatched. The data were taken from a study of gamma-delta chains in newborns, infants, children. At the level of the study: Microbial exposure reportedly drives polyclonal innate γδ T cell expansion after birth.

TCRdb redid clone calling on the reads using CATT. Of more than 7,000 delta-chain clones in the sample, 22% were seen once. The receptor was isolated from a child who was a newborn, infant or young child, either healthy, febrile or measles-vaccinated (not recorded which). This sequence joins TRDV2 and TRDJ1; 9 bases agree with TRDD3. The sample was blood. CDR3 bases: TGTGCCTGTGACACCGTGGGTCTGGGGGATGGGTACACCGATAAACTCATCTTT. Translating gives CACDTVGLGDGYTDKLIF.